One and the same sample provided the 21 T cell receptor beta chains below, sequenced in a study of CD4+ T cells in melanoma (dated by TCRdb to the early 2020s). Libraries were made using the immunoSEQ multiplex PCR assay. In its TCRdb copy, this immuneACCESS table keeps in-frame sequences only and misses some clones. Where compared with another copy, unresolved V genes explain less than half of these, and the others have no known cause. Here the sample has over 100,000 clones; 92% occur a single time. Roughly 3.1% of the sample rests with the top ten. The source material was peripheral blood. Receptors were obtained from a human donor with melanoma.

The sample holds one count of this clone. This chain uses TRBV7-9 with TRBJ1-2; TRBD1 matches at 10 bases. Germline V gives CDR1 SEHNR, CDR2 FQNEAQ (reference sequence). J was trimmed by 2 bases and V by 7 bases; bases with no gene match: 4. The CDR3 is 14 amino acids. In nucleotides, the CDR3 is TGTGCCAGCAAACCGGGACAGGGGAACTATGGCTACACCTTC. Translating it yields CASKPGQGNYGYTF. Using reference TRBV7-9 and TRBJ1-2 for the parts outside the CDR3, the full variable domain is DTGVSQNPRHKITKRGQNVTFRCDPISEHNRLYWYRQTLGQGPEFLTYFQNEAQLEKSRLLSDRFSAERPKGSFSTLEIQRTEQGDSAMYLCASKPGQGNYGYTFGSGTRLTVV.

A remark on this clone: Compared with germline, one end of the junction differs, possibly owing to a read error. CDR3 DNA: TGTGCCAGCAGATTAGGCGGGGTAAACTATGGCTACACCTTC. Translation: CASRLGGVNYGYTF. The rearrangement uses TRBV7-2 and TRBJ1-2; no clear D. The CDR3 consists of 14 residues. Per germline, CDR1 SGHTA and CDR2 FQGNSA.

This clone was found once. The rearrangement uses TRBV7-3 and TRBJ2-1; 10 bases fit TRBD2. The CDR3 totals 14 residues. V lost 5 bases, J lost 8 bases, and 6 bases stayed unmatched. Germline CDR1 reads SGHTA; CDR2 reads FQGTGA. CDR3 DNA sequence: TGTGCCAGCAGCAGGGGGACTAGCGTGGATGAGCAGTTCTTC. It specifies CASSRGTSVDEQFF.

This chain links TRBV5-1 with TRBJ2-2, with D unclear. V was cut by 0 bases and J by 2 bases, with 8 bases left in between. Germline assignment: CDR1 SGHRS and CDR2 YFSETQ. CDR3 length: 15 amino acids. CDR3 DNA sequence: TGCGCCAGCAGCTTGGCTAGGGATAACACCGGGGAGCTGTTTTTT. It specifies CASSLARDNTGELFF.

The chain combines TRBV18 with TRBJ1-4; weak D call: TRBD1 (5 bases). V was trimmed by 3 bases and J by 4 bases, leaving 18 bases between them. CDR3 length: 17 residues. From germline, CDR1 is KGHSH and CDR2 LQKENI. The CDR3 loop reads CASSPWGDPEVNEKLFF. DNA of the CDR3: TGTGCCAGCTCACCTTGGGGGGATCCGGAGGTTAATGAAAAACTGTTTTTT.

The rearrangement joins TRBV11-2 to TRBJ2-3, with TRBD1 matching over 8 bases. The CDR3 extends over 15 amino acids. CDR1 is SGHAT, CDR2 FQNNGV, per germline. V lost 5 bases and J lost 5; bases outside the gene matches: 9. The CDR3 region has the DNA TGTGCCAGCAGCCTTGGACAGGGCATAATAGATACGCAGTATTTT. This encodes CASSLGQGIIDTQYF.

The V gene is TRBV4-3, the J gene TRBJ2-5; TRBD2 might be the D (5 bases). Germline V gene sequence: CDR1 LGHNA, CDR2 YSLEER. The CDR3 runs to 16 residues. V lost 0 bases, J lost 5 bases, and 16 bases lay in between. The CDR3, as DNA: TGCGCCAGCAGCCAAGATATGGAGACTATTGGGGAGACCCAGTACTTC. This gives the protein CASSQDMETIGETQYF.

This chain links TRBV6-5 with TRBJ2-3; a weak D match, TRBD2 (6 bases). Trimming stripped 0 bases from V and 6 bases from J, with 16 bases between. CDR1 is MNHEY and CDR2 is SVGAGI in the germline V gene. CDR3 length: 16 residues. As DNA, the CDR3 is TGTGCCAGCAGTTACTCCGAGGGGAGGAAAGGTGATACGCAGTATTTT. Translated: CASSYSEGRKGDTQYF.

The CDR3 here is CASSQVGLGGLRETQYF. As DNA, the CDR3 is TGCGCCAGCAGCCAAGTCGGGTTAGGGGGCCTTAGGGAGACCCAGTACTTC. The chain employs TRBV4-3 and TRBJ2-5; 7 bases align to TRBD1. This CDR3 is 17 amino acids long. Losses at the gene ends were 1 base for V and 5 bases for J; bases not matched to a gene: 13. Germline V gives CDR1 LGHNA, CDR2 YSLEER.

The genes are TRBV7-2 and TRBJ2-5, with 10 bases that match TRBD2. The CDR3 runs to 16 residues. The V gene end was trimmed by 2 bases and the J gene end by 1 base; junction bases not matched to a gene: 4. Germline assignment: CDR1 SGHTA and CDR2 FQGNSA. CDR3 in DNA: TGTGCCAGCAGCTTATCTCCTAGCGGGGGCCAAGAGACCCAGTACTTC. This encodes CASSLSPSGGQETQYF.

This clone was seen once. The DNA for the CDR3 is TGTGCCAGCAGTGAAATTCCAGGGGCGACAAACACAGATACGCAGTATTTT. Residues: CASSEIPGATNTDTQYF. The rearrangement joins TRBV25-1 to TRBJ2-3; D possibly corresponds to TRBD1 (6 bases). CDR1 and CDR2 from the germline V gene are MGHDK and SYGVNS. CDR3 length: 17 amino acids. Trimming left V 2 bases short and J 2 bases short, with 17 bases between.

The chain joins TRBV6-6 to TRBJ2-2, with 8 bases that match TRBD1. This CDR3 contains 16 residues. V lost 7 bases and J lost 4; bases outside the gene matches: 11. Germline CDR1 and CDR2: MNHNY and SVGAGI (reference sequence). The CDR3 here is CASTNTGGRSTGELFF. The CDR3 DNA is TGTGCCAGCACCAACACAGGGGGTCGTAGCACCGGGGAGCTGTTTTTT.

For the CDR3, the DNA is TGTGCCACCAGCGCGGTGGGACGAAGCTATGGCTACACCTTC. Protein sequence: CATSAVGRSYGYTF. V is TRBV15 and J is TRBJ1-2; D may be TRBD1 (5 bases). CDR1 LNHNV and CDR2 YYDKDF come from the germline V gene (reference sequence). CDR3 size: 14 residues. The ends were cut back, 5 bases at V and 4 bases at J, with 14 bases in the middle.

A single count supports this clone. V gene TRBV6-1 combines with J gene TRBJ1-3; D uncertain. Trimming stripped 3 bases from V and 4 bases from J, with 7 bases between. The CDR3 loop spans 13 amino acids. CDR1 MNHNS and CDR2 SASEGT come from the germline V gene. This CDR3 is CASSEAQGNTIYF. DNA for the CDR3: TGTGCCAGCAGTGAGGCACAGGGAAACACCATATATTTT.

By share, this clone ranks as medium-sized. CDR3 region: CASSEVHTEAFF. The DNA for the CDR3 is TGTGCCAGCAGTGAGGTCCACACTGAAGCTTTCTTT. The chain uses TRBV6-1 and TRBJ1-1; D is ambiguous. The length of the CDR3 is 12 residues. V lost 3 bases and J 3 bases, leaving 5 bases between the germline ends. Germline lookup yields CDR1 MNHNS and CDR2 SASEGT.

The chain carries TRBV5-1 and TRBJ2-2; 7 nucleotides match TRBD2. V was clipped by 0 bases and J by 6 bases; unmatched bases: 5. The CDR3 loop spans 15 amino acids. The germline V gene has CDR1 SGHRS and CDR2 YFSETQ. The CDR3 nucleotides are TGCGCCAGCAGCTTGGGCGGGAGTACGTCCGGGGAGCTGTTTTTT. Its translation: CASSLGGSTSGELFF.

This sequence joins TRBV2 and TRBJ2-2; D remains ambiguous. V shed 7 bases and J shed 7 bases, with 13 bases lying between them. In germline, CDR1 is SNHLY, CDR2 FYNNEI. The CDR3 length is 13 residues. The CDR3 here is CASTVSQLGELFF. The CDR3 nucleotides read TGTGCCAGCACTGTCAGCCAACTCGGGGAGCTGTTTTTT.

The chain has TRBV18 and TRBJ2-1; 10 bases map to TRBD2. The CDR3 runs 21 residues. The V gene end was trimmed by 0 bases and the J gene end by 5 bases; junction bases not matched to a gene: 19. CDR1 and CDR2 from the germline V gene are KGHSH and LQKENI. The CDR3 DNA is TGTGCCAGCTCACCACCGAATCGTTTCCTAGCGGGGGCCCCCGAGGACAATGAGCAGTTCTTC. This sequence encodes CASSPPNRFLAGAPEDNEQFF.

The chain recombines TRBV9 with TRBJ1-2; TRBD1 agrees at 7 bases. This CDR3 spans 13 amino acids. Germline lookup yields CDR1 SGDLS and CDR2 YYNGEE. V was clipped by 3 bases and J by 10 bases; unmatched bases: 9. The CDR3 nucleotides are TGTGCCAGCAGCGCAAGGGGGCGTGGGGACTACACCTTC. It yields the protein CASSARGRGDYTF. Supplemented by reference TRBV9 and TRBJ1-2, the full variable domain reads DSGVTQTPKHLITATGQRVTLRCSPRSGDLSVYWYQQSLDQGLQFLIQYYNGEERAKGNILERFSAQQFPDLHSELNLSSLELGDSALYFCASSARGRGDYTFGSGTRLTVV.

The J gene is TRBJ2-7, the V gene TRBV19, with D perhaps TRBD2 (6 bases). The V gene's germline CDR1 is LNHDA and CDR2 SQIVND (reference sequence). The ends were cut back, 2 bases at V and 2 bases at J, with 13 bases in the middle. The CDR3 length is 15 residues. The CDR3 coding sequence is TGTGCCAGTAGTATAAACGGCGGAGGGGCCTACGAGCAGTACTTC. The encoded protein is CASSINGGGAYEQYF.

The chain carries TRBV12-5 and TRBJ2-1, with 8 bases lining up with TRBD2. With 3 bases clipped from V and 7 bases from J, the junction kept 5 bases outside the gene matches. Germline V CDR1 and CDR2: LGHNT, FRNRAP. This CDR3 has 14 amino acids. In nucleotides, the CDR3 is TGTGCTAGTGGTTTCAGCGGGGGAACAAATGAGCAGTTCTTC. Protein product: CASGFSGGTNEQFF.